Below, one T cell receptor beta chain is given with its context. The antigen is not known. These data come from a study of shared clonotypes between healthy human individuals. Study outcomes and limitations: Clonotypes not shared had lower generation probabilities than those common to all four donors. Clonotypes that were shared across a few donors made up roughly 5% of naive CD4 clonotypes.

Data came from immunoSEQ multiplex PCR; TCRdb stores just in-frame clones and leaves some out. The sample shows under 600,000 clones, 98% of them seen only once. CD45RO-negative, CCR7-selected cells formed the naive CD8 fraction, which excluded terminally differentiated effector memory CD45RA+ cells. This CDR3 comprises 17 residues. V trimming: 0 bases; J trimming: 7 bases; junction bases outside the gene matches: 9. CDR1 is LGHNA and CDR2 is YSLEER in the germline V gene. This clonotype originated in a man aged 25 to 45 in good health. The sample comprised naive CD8+ T cells sorted from blood. The chain combines TRBV4-3 with TRBJ2-2; the match to TRBD1 covers 9 bases. The CDR3 is CASSQDHRGHRGGELFF. As DNA, the CDR3 is TGCGCCAGCAGCCAAGATCACAGGGGGCACCGGGGCGGGGAGCTGTTTTTT.